This TCR beta chain originates from a study of immune evolution from preneoplasia to lung adenocarcinoma. TCRdb's copy holds only in-frame clones and misses some; the assay was immunoSEQ multiplex PCR. Among about 5,200 clones listed, roughly 76% were seen once. Between about 2014 and 2018, patients underwent resection in Japan or China. This clone was found once. The sequence came from a donor older than 65 with lung adenocarcinoma. Sample: FFPE adjacent normal lung tissue.

For the CDR3, the DNA is TGTGCCAGCACAGGACTAGCGGTAATGGGTTACACAGATACGCAGTATTTT. Protein product: CASTGLAVMGYTDTQYF. J is TRBJ2-3 and V is TRBV7-9; 10 bases are shared with TRBD2. V lost 7 bases to trimming and J lost 2 bases; unmatched junction nucleotides: 12. The CDR3 consists of 17 residues. Per the germline V gene, CDR1 is SEHNR and CDR2 is FQNEAQ (reference sequence).